This T cell receptor beta chain was sequenced in a study of human T cells and chemical hapten exposure. Looking at the study overall: Per-sample TCR yield variability stemmed mainly from small pooled library volume differences.

Unfractionated whole blood yielded total RNA. The CDR3 is made up of 14 amino acids. V lost 7 bases to trimming and J lost 2 bases, with 15 bases between them. The germline V gene encodes CDR1 SGHRS and CDR2 YFSETQ. Library preparation tagged each individual cDNA molecule with a unique molecular identifier. TCRdb called the reads again in MiXCR, with one record for every CDR3 protein. The sample records 100,000 to 150,000 distinct CDR3 sequences, 8.5% being singletons. V and J are TRBV5-1 and TRBJ2-5; TRBD1 is a possible D gene (6 bases). This TCR was recovered from a human donor in good health. Some clones in this sample may be carry-over from other donors' samples. The sequencing sample was made of whole blood. The CDR3 spells CASYPPGQQETQYF. The CDR3 DNA sequence: TGCGCCAGCTACCCCCCCGGACAGCAAGAGACCCAGTACTTC.